The 5 T cell receptor beta chains below come from one sample, sequenced in a study of blood T cell repertoires in COVID-19. Sequenced by immunoSEQ multiplex PCR; TCRdb stores in-frame clones only, minus some. The sample consists of 150,000 to 200,000 clones, 88% of them appearing once. The material sequenced was PBMCs or T cells enriched from blood (not recorded which). The receptors derive from a woman between 18 and 29 years old who had recovered from COVID-19.

The chain links TRBV19 to TRBJ2-7, with D perhaps TRBD1 (6 bases). CDR3 size: 15 residues. Germline CDR1 is LNHDA and CDR2 is SQIVND (reference sequence). V lost 5 bases, J lost 2 bases, and 16 bases lay in between. As DNA, the CDR3 is TGTGCCAGTAGTCTTTCACAGGGCTCCCCCTACGAGCAGTACTTC. It specifies CASSLSQGSPYEQYF.

V is TRBV28 and J is TRBJ1-2; D is unresolved. The CDR3 is 14 amino acids. The ends were cut back, 8 bases at V and 6 bases at J, with 19 bases in the middle. Germline CDR1 and CDR2: MDHEN and SYDVKM. This CDR3 reads CASCPIWLIHGYTF. The CDR3 DNA follows: TGTGCCAGCTGCCCAATTTGGCTCATCCATGGCTACACCTTC.

V is TRBV29-1 and J is TRBJ1-4, with TRBD1 matching over 7 bases. Germline V CDR1 and CDR2: SQVTM, ANQGSEA. The CDR3 totals 13 residues. The trim removed 8 bases at V and 4 bases at J, leaving 7 bases unmatched. This chain's CDR3 is CSISGTVNEKLFF. CDR3 DNA: TGCAGCATCTCCGGGACAGTTAATGAAAAACTGTTTTTT.

This chain links TRBV30 with TRBJ1-6; 7 nucleotides match TRBD1. Losses at the gene ends were 3 bases for V and 5 bases for J; bases not matched to a gene: 1. Germline V gene data show CDR1 as GTSNPN and CDR2 as SVGIG (reference sequence). The CDR3 is 13 amino acids. The CDR3 coding sequence is TGTGCCTGGAGGACAGGGAATAATTCACCCCTCCACTTT. This sequence encodes CAWRTGNNSPLHF.

V and J are TRBV5-1 and TRBJ1-1, with D uncertain. CDR1 and CDR2 (germline): SGHRS, YFSETQ. The V gene lost 1 base and the J gene lost 3 bases, with 13 bases spanning the gap. The CDR3 sequence is 15 residues long. This chain's CDR3 is CASSLWAGADTEAFF. For the CDR3, the DNA is TGCGCCAGCAGCTTGTGGGCGGGAGCGGACACTGAAGCTTTCTTT.